The source of this T cell receptor (beta chain) is a study of CD8 T cells in ankylosing spondylitis. Making the TCR beta libraries involved quantitative 5'-RACE with molecular barcodes. One entry per CDR3 protein, called by TCRdb with MiXCR from the 5' RACE reads. The sample gives a few hundred thousand distinct CDR3 sequences, about 16% of which show up once; 42% is in the top ten. Whole-study findings and limits: Matched ankylosing spondylitis synovial fluid reportedly showed significant enrichment of disease-linked clones. Made up of 7 to 9 highly homologous variants, a TCR beta motif appeared characteristic of ankylosing spondylitis blood.

Details on this clonotype: What it binds is unknown.

The clonotype originates from a male donor with ankylosing spondylitis. Sequencing was carried out using blood, either unsorted or a sorted T cell fraction (not recorded which).

CDR3 sequence: CASSPGTLSYNEQFF. Here the CDR3 DNA reads TGTGCCAGCAGTCCCGGGACGTTGTCCTACAATGAGCAGTTCTTC. The V gene is TRBV13, the J gene TRBJ2-1; D may match TRBD1 or TRBD2 (5 bases each). The CDR3 has 15 amino acids. Deletions cut 6 bases from V and 1 base from J, with 13 bases between. Germline V gene lookup returns CDR1 PRHDT and CDR2 FYEKMQ (reference sequence).